Reported below is one TCR beta chain. The data were taken from a study of T cells after posttransplantation cyclophosphamide. Clones were read by immunoSEQ multiplex PCR, and TCRdb kept only the in-frame ones, dropping some. The sample carries roughly 20,000 clones, approximately 98% recorded once. The length of the CDR3 is 13 residues. The germline V gene has CDR1 SNHLY and CDR2 FYNNEI. After removal of 10 bases from V and 1 base from J, the junction contained 3 bases not matched to a gene. This TCR was sampled from a man aged 35-49 years in good health, CMV-negative, and a related stem cell transplant donor. Sequenced: naive CD8+ T cells sorted from PBMCs. The V and J genes are TRBV2 and TRBJ2-4; 8 nucleotides match TRBD1. CDR3 amino acids: CAIQGEAKNIQYF. CDR3 sequence (DNA): TGTGCCATACAGGGGGAGGCCAAAAACATTCAGTACTTC.